Following are 5 T cell receptor beta chains from one sample sequenced in a study of OX40 agonist ivuxolimab in advanced cancers. Sequencing used immunoSEQ multiplex PCR; TCRdb keeps in-frame clones, though not all of them. Of around 40,000 clones listed, about 90% are singletons. This sample comprised CD4+ or CD8+ T cells sorted from blood, obtained in a trial of the OX40 agonist ivuxolimab. These TCRs come from an adult with an advanced solid tumor such as melanoma, head and neck, liver or kidney cancer.

This clone occurred once. The V and J genes are TRBV10-3 and TRBJ2-7; the D is unclear. Germline assignment: CDR1 ENHRY and CDR2 SYGVKD. The CDR3 sequence is 11 residues long. With 1 base removed from V and 4 bases from J, the gap between germline ends came to 2 bases. CDR3 bases: TGTGCCATCAGTGAGTGGTACGAGCAGTACTTC. Translated, it gives CAISEWYEQYF.

This chain's CDR3 is CASSPGHLYEQYF. In DNA, the CDR3 is TGTGCCAGCAGTCCGGGACATCTCTACGAGCAGTACTTC. This sequence joins TRBV27 and TRBJ2-7, with D possibly being TRBD1 (6 bases). Trimming cost V 5 bases and J 3 bases, with 11 bases left between them. Germline CDR1 reads MNHEY; CDR2 reads SMNVEV (reference sequence). The CDR3 has 13 residues.

This clone was seen a handful of times. This chain connects TRBV28 to TRBJ2-1; 9 positions agree with TRBD1. V lost 5 bases and J lost 4; bases outside the gene matches: 3. This CDR3 comprises 14 residues. Germline assignment: CDR1 MDHEN and CDR2 SYDVKM. The chain's CDR3 is CASSTGTGYNEQFF. CDR3 nucleotide sequence: TGTGCCAGCAGTACGGGGACAGGGTACAATGAGCAGTTCTTC.

This sequence joins TRBV7-2 and TRBJ1-2, with a tentative D call TRBD1 (6 bases). V lost 5 bases to trimming and J lost 2 bases, with 15 bases between them. Germline V gene data show CDR1 as SGHTA and CDR2 as FQGNSA. The CDR3 covers 15 residues. The CDR3 DNA reads TGTGCCAGCAGCCCGAAGGACAGCTTAAACTATGGCTACACCTTC. Translating it yields CASSPKDSLNYGYTF.

The chain has TRBV28 and TRBJ2-5; D is unresolved. V was clipped by 3 bases and J by 0 bases, with 5 bases between them. This CDR3 region has 13 residues. Germline lookup yields CDR1 MDHEN and CDR2 SYDVKM. The CDR3 spells CASSFPYQETQYF. The CDR3 DNA sequence: TGTGCCAGCAGTTTTCCGTACCAAGAGACCCAGTACTTC.